These T cell receptor beta chains were read from a single sample in a study of shared clonotypes between healthy human individuals. The table came from immunoSEQ multiplex PCR; TCRdb's copy has only in-frame clones and leaves some out. The sample lists 2 million to 2.5 million clones; over 85% were seen once. The source material was naive CD4+ T cells from PBMCs. These receptors were collected from a man aged 18 to 29 in good health. Some clones in this sample may be carry-over from other donors' samples. The CDR3 runs from the conserved cysteine through the conserved F or W. The D gene is left open where the match is weak.

d_call	v_call	j_call	cdr3_aa
TRBD2	TRBV7-2	TRBJ2-7	CASSLFREGGPYEQYF
TRBD1	TRBV5-1	TRBJ2-1	CASSENRGTQFF
NA	TRBV6-1	TRBJ2-3	CASSEAGRRGTQYF
NA	TRBV9	TRBJ2-3	CASSVAPTTDTQYF
TRBD1	TRBV19	TRBJ2-7	CASSNRGHSSYEQYF
NA	TRBV5-1	TRBJ2-5	CASTATGAPQETQYF
NA	TRBV28	TRBJ1-5	CASSWDVGQPQHF
NA	TRBV5-4	TRBJ2-2	CASSSRALAGELFF
NA	TRBV30	TRBJ2-7	CAWNEGSSYEQYF
NA	TRBV11-3	TRBJ1-1	CARETGMNTEAFF
NA	TRBV7-6	TRBJ1-4	CASSQLMRATNEKLFF
NA	TRBV28	TRBJ1-2	CASSLPQDPGAIYGYTF
TRBD1	TRBV2	TRBJ2-2	CASRGTGKGNTGELFF
NA	TRBV28	TRBJ2-3	CASSSISGDGGDTQYF
TRBD1	TRBV2	TRBJ1-5	CASTATGVGNQPQHF
TRBD2	TRBV4-1	TRBJ2-1	CASSGREDRDEQFF
TRBD2	TRBV6-1	TRBJ2-1	CASGIDTSAYNEQFF
NA	TRBV7-9	TRBJ1-1	CASSLTGFLEAFF
NA	TRBV9	TRBJ1-2	CASSASGGVNGYTF
TRBD2	TRBV5-4	TRBJ2-7	CASSLLGLEYEQYF
NA	TRBV5-5	TRBJ2-2	CASSLAGSVTGELFF
NA	TRBV5-1	TRBJ1-3	CASSLTVLRTEGNTIYF
NA	TRBV14	TRBJ2-5	CASSHIGRDRGFGRETQYF
NA	TRBV20-1	TRBJ1-4	CSARGNEKLFF
NA	TRBV5-4	TRBJ2-7	CATLHSPTGNHEQYF
NA	TRBV6-1	TRBJ1-4	CASRDGTGTNEKLFF
TRBD1	TRBV19	TRBJ2-7	CASSIKSGTGTTYEQYF
TRBD2	TRBV28	TRBJ2-1	CASSETSGRGGEQFF
TRBD1	TRBV5-4	TRBJ2-1	CASSYPGQGSGSSYNEQFF